Presented here are 19 T cell receptor beta chains from one specimen sequenced in a study of T cells in Graves' hyperthyroidism and ophthalmopathy. Amplification targeted TCR beta CDR3 regions from RNA transcripts. Researchers ran a first-round RT-PCR on the TCR CDR3 using the HTBI primer set. TCRdb used MiXCR to reprocess the multiplex PCR reads, holding one entry per CDR3 protein. This sample has over 700,000 distinct CDR3 sequences, with around a third found just once. Sequenced: blood. All receptors derive from a woman aged 40-49 years with Graves' hyperthyroidism.

The chain joins TRBV20-1 to TRBJ2-7; 10 bases match TRBD2. J gave up 3 bases and V 2 bases, and 4 bases lay outside the gene matches. In germline, CDR1 is DFQATT, CDR2 SNEGSKA (reference sequence). There are 14 residues in the CDR3. CDR3: CSARRTSGNYEQYF. CDR3 nucleotides: TGCAGTGCTAGAAGGACTAGCGGCAACTACGAGCAGTACTTC.

In this sample, this clonotype turned up many times. The chain couples TRBV10-1 to TRBJ2-7; no reliable D call. V lost 2 bases to trimming and J lost 2 bases, with 10 bases between them. The CDR3 consists of 14 residues. Germline V gene lookup returns CDR1 WNHNN and CDR2 SYGVQD (reference sequence). The CDR3 region is CASSESSVTYEQYF. The CDR3 DNA reads as TGCGCCAGCAGTGAGAGCAGCGTCACCTACGAGCAGTACTTC.

The CDR3 is CASSLGFAREAFF. In DNA, the CDR3 is TGTGCCAGCAGCTTGGGATTCGCCAGGGAAGCTTTCTTT. This rearrangement joins TRBV7-3 to TRBJ1-1; no clear D. The CDR3 spans 13 residues. Trimming took 3 bases from V and 8 from J, leaving 13 bases between them. Germline V gene sequence: CDR1 SGHTA, CDR2 FQGTGA.

The chain links TRBV7-8 to TRBJ1-2; 7 bases fit TRBD1. The germline V gene has CDR1 SGHVS and CDR2 FQNEAQ. After removal of 4 bases from V and 4 bases from J, the junction contained 9 bases not matched to a gene. This CDR3 comprises 15 residues. The CDR3 reads CASSSQTGYSYGYTF. CDR3 bases: TGTGCCAGCAGCTCACAGACAGGGTACAGCTATGGCTACACCTTC.

In this sample, this clonotype turned up a few times. The rearrangement joins TRBV12-3 or TRBV12-4 to TRBJ2-3, with a possible D match to TRBD2 (6 bases). CDR3 length equals 13 residues. V shed 10 bases and J shed 5 bases, with 16 bases lying between them. The CDR3 DNA reads as TGTGCCACGACGGCGGGGAGAAGAGATACGCAGTATTTT. It translates to CATTAGRRDTQYF.

This clonotype showed up many times. The gene calls are TRBV7-8 and TRBJ2-5, with D perhaps TRBD2 (6 bases). V was trimmed by 1 base and J by 4 bases, leaving 13 bases between them. CDR1 and CDR2 from the germline V gene are SGHVS and FQNEAQ. This CDR3 comprises 15 residues. This chain's CDR3 is CASSLESDYGETQYF. The CDR3 coding sequence is TGTGCCAGCAGCTTAGAATCGGACTACGGAGAGACCCAGTACTTC. Looking up the rest from reference TRBV7-8 and TRBJ2-5 gives the full variable domain: GAGVSQSPRYKVAKRGQDVALRCDPISGHVSLFWYQQALGQGPEFLTYFQNEAQLDKSGLPSDRFFAERPEGSVSTLKIQRTQQEDSAVYLCASSLESDYGETQYFGPGTRLLVL.

This clonotype showed up just a few times. The genes are TRBV2 and TRBJ1-2, with D possibly matching TRBD1 (5 bases). V was trimmed by 2 bases and J by 8 bases, leaving 15 bases between them. Per germline, CDR1 SNHLY and CDR2 FYNNEI. CDR3 length equals 14 residues. The CDR3 DNA reads as TGTGCCAGCAGTGAAAACCCAGAGGGGCCGGGCTACACCTTC. Translating gives CASSENPEGPGYTF.

There are a few counts of this clonotype. The V and J genes are TRBV5-5 and TRBJ2-5, with 8 positions matching TRBD1. The CDR3 runs to 15 residues. Germline V gives CDR1 SGHKS, CDR2 YYEKEE (reference sequence). V shed 5 bases, J shed 5 bases, and the junction held 11 bases outside the gene matches. The chain's CDR3 is CASSMQTGGRETQYF. The DNA of the CDR3 is TGTGCCAGCAGTATGCAAACAGGGGGAAGGGAGACCCAGTACTTC.

This clonotype was detected many times. The chain combines TRBV7-2 with TRBJ1-5; D unresolved. The CDR3 totals 13 residues. Trimming left V 2 bases short and J 4 bases short, with 6 bases between. CDR1 and CDR2 (germline): SGHTA, FQGNSA. This CDR3 is CASSLHPNQPQHF. In DNA, the CDR3 is TGTGCCAGCAGCTTACACCCTAATCAGCCCCAGCATTTT.

The sample holds many counts of this clonotype. The chain carries TRBV19 and TRBJ1-1, with D perhaps TRBD1 (6 bases). The V end was cut by 4 bases, the J end by 8 bases, with 14 bases between. Germline-derived CDR1 and CDR2 are LNHDA and SQIVND (reference sequence). This CDR3 contains 13 residues. CDR3 amino acids: CASSTTGGGEAFF. In DNA form, the CDR3 reads TGTGCCAGTAGTACGACAGGAGGAGGAGAAGCTTTCTTT.

This clonotype was observed many times. The chain is built from TRBV10-3 and TRBJ1-1; D possibly corresponds to TRBD1 (5 bases). The CDR3 spans 17 residues. CDR1 ENHRY and CDR2 SYGVKD come from the germline V gene. The ends were cut back, 2 bases at V and 0 bases at J, with 16 bases in the middle. The CDR3 DNA sequence: TGTGCCATCAGTGAGCGGTTCCCGGGACGTTTGAACACTGAAGCTTTCTTT. Protein sequence: CAISERFPGRLNTEAFF.

This clonotype appeared a single time. The V gene is TRBV5-1, the J gene TRBJ2-1; maybe TRBD1 (6 bases). The CDR3 covers 16 residues. V shed 5 bases and J shed 5 bases, with 20 bases lying between them. Germline values: CDR1 SGHRS, CDR2 YFSETQ. The CDR3 here is CASSPPTGLGNNEQFF. DNA for the CDR3: TGCGCCAGCAGTCCGCCCACAGGGTTAGGAAACAATGAGCAGTTCTTC. The variable domain in full, completed from reference TRBV5-1 and TRBJ2-1, reads KAGVTQTPRYLIKTRGQQVTLSCSPISGHRSVSWYQQTPGQGLQFLFEYFSETQRNKGNFPGRFSGRQFSNSRSEMNVSTLELGDSALYLCASSPPTGLGNNEQFFGPGTRLTVL.

This chain links TRBV2 with TRBJ1-4; perhaps TRBD1 as D (5 bases). The CDR3 is 14 amino acids. The V gene's germline CDR1 is SNHLY and CDR2 FYNNEI. Trimming left V 3 bases short and J 7 bases short, with 12 bases between. This chain's CDR3 is CASSEGPPSEKLFF. CDR3 bases: TGTGCCAGCAGTGAGGGACCGCCGAGTGAAAAACTGTTTTTT.

As for this clonotype: At one end, the junction sequence differs from germline, possibly due to a read error. The chain uses TRBV7-2 and TRBJ1-4; no clear D gene. Per germline, CDR1 SGHTA and CDR2 FQGNSA. The CDR3 spans 15 residues. Written as DNA, the CDR3 is TGTGCCGGCAGCCCCGGAATAGGGTCAGACGAAAAACTGTTTTTT. Translating gives CAGSPGIGSDEKLFF. Combining the CDR3 with reference TRBV7-2 and TRBJ1-4 gives the whole variable domain GAGVSQSPSNKVTEKGKDVELRCDPISGHTALYWYRQSLGQGLEFLIYFQGNSAPDKSGLPSDRFSAERTGGSVSTLTIQRTQQEDSAVYLCAGSPGIGSDEKLFFGSGTQLSVL.

This CDR3 is CASSLSWNPMNTEAFF. CDR3 bases: TGTGCCAGCAGCCTCTCTTGGAACCCCATGAACACTGAAGCTTTCTTT. The gene calls are TRBV7-9 and TRBJ1-1, with D hard to call. The CDR3 spans 16 residues. Germline V gene lookup returns CDR1 SEHNR and CDR2 FQNEAQ (reference sequence). Trimming took 5 bases from V and 0 from J, leaving 16 bases between them.

The V gene is TRBV7-9, the J gene TRBJ2-7, with D possibly matching TRBD2 (6 bases). Germline CDR1 is SEHNR and CDR2 is FQNEAQ (reference sequence). V lost 7 bases to trimming and J lost 7 bases, with 14 bases between them. CDR3 length: 12 residues. CDR3 sequence (DNA): TGTGCCAGCACCTCGGAGGGGCATGAGCAGTACTTC. Translating it yields CASTSEGHEQYF.

In regard to this clonotype: The CDR3 carries no conserved terminal phenylalanine or tryptophan, so it likely arises from a read error. The chain is built from TRBV7-9 and TRBJ1-2, with D unresolved. Germline V gene lookup returns CDR1 SEHNR and CDR2 FQNEAQ (reference sequence). Deletions cut 1 base from V and 4 bases from J, with 22 bases between. This CDR3 comprises 18 residues. For the CDR3, the DNA is TGTGCCAGCAGCTTAGATCATTGGAAGAGACTTCCCTTCTATGGCTACACCCTC. This codes for CASSLDHWKRLPFYGYTL.

The rearrangement uses TRBV2 and TRBJ1-2, with D unresolved. The CDR3 is made up of 14 amino acids. Germline CDR1 and CDR2: SNHLY and FYNNEI. The ends were cut back, 6 bases at V and 4 bases at J, with 15 bases in the middle. In DNA, the CDR3 is TGTGCCAGCAGGCAAACGGGGTTGGTCTATGGCTACACCTTC. This codes for CASRQTGLVYGYTF.

This clonotype was seen more than once but under ten times. V is TRBV2 and J is TRBJ1-2; D unclear. The CDR3 runs 12 residues. V lost 7 bases and J lost 9, with 15 bases in between. From germline, CDR1 is SNHLY and CDR2 FYNNEI. CDR3: CASTTSGPSYTF. DNA of the CDR3: TGTGCCAGCACCACCTCTGGGCCCAGCTACACCTTC.